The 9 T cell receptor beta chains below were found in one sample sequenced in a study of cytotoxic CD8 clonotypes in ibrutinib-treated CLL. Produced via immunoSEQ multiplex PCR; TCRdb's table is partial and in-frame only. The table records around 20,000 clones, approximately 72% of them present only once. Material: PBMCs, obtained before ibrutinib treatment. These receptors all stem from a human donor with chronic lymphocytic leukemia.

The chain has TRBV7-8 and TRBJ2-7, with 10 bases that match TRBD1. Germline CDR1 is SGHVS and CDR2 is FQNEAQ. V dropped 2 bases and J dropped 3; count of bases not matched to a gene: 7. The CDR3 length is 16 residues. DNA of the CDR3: TGTGCCAGCAGCTTATCGACAGGGGGCGTTCTCTACGAGCAGTACTTC. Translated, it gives CASSLSTGGVLYEQYF.

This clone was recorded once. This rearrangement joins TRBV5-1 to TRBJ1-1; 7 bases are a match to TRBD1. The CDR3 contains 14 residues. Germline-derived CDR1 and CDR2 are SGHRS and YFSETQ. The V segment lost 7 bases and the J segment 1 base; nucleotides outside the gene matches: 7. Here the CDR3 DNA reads TGCGCCAGCTGCACGGGGACAGCGAACACTGAAGCTTTCTTT. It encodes CASCTGTANTEAFF.

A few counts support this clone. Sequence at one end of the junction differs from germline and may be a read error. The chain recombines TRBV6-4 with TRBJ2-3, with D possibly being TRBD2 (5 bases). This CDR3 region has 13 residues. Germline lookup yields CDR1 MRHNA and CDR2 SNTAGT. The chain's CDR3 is CASSDGSTDTQYF. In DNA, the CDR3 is TGTGCCAGCAGTGACGGGAGCACGGATACGCAGTATTTT.

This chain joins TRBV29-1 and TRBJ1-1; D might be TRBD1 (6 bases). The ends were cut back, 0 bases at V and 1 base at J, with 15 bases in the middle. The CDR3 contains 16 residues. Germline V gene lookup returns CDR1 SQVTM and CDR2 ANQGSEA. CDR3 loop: CSVEDGMGTKNTEAFF. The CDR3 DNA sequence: TGCAGCGTTGAAGATGGTATGGGGACAAAGAACACTGAAGCTTTCTTT.

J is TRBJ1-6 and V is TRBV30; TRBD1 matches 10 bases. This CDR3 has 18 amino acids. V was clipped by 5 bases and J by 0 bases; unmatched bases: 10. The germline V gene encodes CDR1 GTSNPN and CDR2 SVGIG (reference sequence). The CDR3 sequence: CAWGHDRGPSSYNSPLHF. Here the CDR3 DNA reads TGTGCCTGGGGCCATGACAGGGGGCCTAGCTCCTATAATTCACCCCTCCACTTT.

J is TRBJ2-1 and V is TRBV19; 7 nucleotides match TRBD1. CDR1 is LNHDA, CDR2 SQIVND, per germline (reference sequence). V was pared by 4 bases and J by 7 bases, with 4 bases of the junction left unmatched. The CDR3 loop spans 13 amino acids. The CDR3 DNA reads TGTGCCAGTAGTACCTCGACAGGGAATGAGCAGTTCTTC. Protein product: CASSTSTGNEQFF.

CDR3 residues: CASSRGAGGDTQYF. The CDR3, as DNA: TGTGCCAGCAGTCGAGGCGCGGGGGGAGATACGCAGTATTTT. The rearrangement uses TRBV6-5 and TRBJ2-3; 8 bases map to TRBD2. Germline assignment: CDR1 MNHEY and CDR2 SVGAGI. Trimming took 5 bases from V and 5 from J; bases not matched to a gene: 6. This CDR3 contains 14 residues.

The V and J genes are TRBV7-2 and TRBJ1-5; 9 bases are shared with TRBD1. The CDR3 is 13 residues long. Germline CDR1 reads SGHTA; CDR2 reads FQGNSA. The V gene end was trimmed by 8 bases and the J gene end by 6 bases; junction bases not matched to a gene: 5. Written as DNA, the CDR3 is TGTGCCAGCGGACAGGGGCGAGGTCAGCCCCAGCATTTT. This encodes CASGQGRGQPQHF. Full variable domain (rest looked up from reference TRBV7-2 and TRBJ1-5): GAGVSQSPSNKVTEKGKDVELRCDPISGHTALYWYRQSLGQGLEFLIYFQGNSAPDKSGLPSDRFSAERTGGSVSTLTIQRTQQEDSAVYLCASGQGRGQPQHFGDGTRLSIL.

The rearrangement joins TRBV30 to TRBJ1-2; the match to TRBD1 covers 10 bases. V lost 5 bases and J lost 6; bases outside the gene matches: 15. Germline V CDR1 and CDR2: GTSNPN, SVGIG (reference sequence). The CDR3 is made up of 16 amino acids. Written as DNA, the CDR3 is TGTGCCTGGGCCGCCCCCGGACAGGGGGATCTAGATGGCTACACCTTC. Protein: CAWAAPGQGDLDGYTF.